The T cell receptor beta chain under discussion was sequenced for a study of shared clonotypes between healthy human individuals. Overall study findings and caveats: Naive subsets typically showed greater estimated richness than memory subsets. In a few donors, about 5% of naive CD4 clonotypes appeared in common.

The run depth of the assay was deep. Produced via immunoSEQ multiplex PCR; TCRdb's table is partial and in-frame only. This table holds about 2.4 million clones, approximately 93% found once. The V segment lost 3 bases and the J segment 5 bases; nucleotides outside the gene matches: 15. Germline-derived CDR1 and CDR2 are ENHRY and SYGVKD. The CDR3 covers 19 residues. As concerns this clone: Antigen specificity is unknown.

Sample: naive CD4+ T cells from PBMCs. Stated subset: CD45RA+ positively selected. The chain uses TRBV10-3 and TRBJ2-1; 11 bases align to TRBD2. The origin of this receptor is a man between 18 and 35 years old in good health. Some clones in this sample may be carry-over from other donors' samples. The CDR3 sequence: CAISDRVGTSGRGNNEQFF. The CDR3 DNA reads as TGTGCCATCAGTGATAGGGTGGGGACTAGCGGTAGAGGGAACAATGAGCAGTTCTTC.